This T cell receptor (beta chain) appears in the sequencing data of a study of early T cells in non-severe SARS-CoV-2 infection. The table lists this clonotype with many counts. Its antigen remains unidentified. Trimming took 4 bases from V and 0 from J, leaving 16 bases between them. Germline V gene lookup returns CDR1 SQVTM and CDR2 ANQGSEA. The CDR3 is 16 amino acids. Using its own MiXCR run on the 5' RACE reads, TCRdb lists one record per CDR3 protein. The sample lists about 80,000 distinct CDR3 sequences; roughly 6% were seen once. Regarding the study as a whole: In VDJdb matching, anti-spike CD8 responses were favored while private and CD4 specificities went missing.

Sequences were obtained from whole blood. V is TRBV29-1 and J is TRBJ2-1; possibly TRBD1 or TRBD2 for D (7 bases each). The origin of this receptor is an adult who was a healthcare worker with PCR-confirmed SARS-CoV-2 infection or an uninfected control (not recorded which). The CDR3 nucleotides read TGCAGCGTTGTTGCAGGGGGGGCCCTCTCCTACAATGAGCAGTTCTTC. Its translation is CSVVAGGALSYNEQFF.